The following is a T cell receptor beta chain sequence with its context. Per the germline V gene, CDR1 is SGHNT and CDR2 is YYREEE (reference sequence). This CDR3 comprises 15 residues. Trimming left V 3 bases short and J 5 bases short, with 15 bases between. The data were taken from a study of blood T cell repertoires in COVID-19. As for the study in general: Italy, Spain and the United States were the sources of the convalescent and acute COVID-19 samples.

Repertoires were generated with immunoSEQ multiplex PCR, while TCRdb's copy carries only in-frame clones and drops some. This sample has roughly 80,000 clones, with around 81% found just once. Sequenced: peripheral blood. The chain combines TRBV5-4 with TRBJ2-1; D is possibly TRBD2 (6 bases). The TCR originated in a man aged 80 or over with acute or convalescent COVID-19. The DNA for the CDR3 is TGTGCCAGCAGCTCGGGGGAGAGGCTCAACAATGAGCAGTTCTTC. Translation gives CASSSGERLNNEQFF.